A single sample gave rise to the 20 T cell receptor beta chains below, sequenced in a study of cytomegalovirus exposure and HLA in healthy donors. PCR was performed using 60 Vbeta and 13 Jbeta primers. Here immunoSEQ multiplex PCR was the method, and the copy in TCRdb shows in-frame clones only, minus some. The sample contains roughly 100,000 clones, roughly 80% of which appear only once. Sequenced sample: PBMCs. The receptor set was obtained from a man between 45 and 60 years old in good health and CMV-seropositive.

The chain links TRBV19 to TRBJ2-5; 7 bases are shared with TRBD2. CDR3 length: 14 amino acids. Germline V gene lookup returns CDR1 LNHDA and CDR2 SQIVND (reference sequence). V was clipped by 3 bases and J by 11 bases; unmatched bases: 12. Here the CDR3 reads CASSMMRESAEQYF. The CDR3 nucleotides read TGTGCCAGTAGTATGATGCGGGAGTCGGCTGAGCAGTACTTC. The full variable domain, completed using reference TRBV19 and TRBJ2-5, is DGGITQSPKYLFRKEGQNVTLSCEQNLNHDAMYWYRQDPGQGLRLIYYSQIVNDFQKGDIAEGYSVSREKKESFPLTVTSAQKNPTAFYLCASSMMRESAEQYFGPGTRLLVL.

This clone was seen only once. DNA for the CDR3: TGTGCCAGTAGTGCGGGAAACGAGCAGTACTTC. Protein sequence: CASSAGNEQYF. The chain links TRBV19 to TRBJ2-7; the D gene is possibly TRBD2 (6 bases). V shed 5 bases and J shed 5 bases, with 7 bases lying between them. This CDR3 is 11 amino acids long. CDR1 LNHDA and CDR2 SQIVND come from the germline V gene (reference sequence).

CDR3 nucleotides: TGTGCCAGCAGTCGGGATGTCTCTGGAAACACCATATATTTT. Protein sequence: CASSRDVSGNTIYF. The chain combines TRBV6-5 with TRBJ1-3; unclear D gene. The CDR3 loop spans 14 amino acids. Deletions cut 5 bases from V and 0 bases from J, with 8 bases between. Germline lookup yields CDR1 MNHEY and CDR2 SVGAGI.

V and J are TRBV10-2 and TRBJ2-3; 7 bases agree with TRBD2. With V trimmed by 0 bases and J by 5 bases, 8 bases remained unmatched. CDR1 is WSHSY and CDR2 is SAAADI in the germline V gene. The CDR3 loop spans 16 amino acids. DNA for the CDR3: TGCGCCAGCAGTGAGTCGTCTAGCGGCGGGCAAGATACGCAGTATTTT. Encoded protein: CASSESSSGGQDTQYF.

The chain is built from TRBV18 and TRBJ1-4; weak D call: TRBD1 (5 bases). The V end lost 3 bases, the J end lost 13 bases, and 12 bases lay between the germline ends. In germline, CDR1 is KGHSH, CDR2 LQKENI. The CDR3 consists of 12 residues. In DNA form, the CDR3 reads TGTGCCAGCTCACCGGGAGGGGAGCGACTGTTTTTT. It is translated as CASSPGGERLFF.

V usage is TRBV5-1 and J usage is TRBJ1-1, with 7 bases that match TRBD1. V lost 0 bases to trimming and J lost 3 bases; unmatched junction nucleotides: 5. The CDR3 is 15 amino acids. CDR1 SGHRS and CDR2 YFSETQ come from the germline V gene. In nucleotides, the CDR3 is TGCGCCAGCAGCTTGGGAGGGGGCGATTACACTGAAGCTTTCTTT. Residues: CASSLGGGDYTEAFF.

Here the CDR3 DNA reads TGTGCCAGCAGCAGCCCCGGGACAGAGAACACCGGGGAGCTGTTTTTT. It codes for CASSSPGTENTGELFF. V gene TRBV21-1 combines with J gene TRBJ2-2; the table's D call, TRBD1, has no DNA check behind it. TRBV21-1 is termed a pseudogene. This CDR3 region has 16 residues.

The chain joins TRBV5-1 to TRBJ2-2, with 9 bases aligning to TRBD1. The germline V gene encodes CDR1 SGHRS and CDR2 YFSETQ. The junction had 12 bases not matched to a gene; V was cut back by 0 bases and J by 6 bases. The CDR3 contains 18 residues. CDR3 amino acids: CASSLGPDRDRAAGELFF. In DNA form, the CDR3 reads TGCGCCAGCAGCTTGGGGCCAGACCGGGACAGGGCCGCCGGGGAGCTGTTTTTT.

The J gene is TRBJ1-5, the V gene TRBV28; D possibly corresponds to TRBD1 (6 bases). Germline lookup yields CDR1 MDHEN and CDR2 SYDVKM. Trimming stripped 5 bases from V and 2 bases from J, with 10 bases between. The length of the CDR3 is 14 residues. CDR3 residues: CASSDRTGNQPQHF. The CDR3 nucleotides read TGTGCCAGCAGTGACAGGACAGGCAATCAGCCCCAGCATTTT.

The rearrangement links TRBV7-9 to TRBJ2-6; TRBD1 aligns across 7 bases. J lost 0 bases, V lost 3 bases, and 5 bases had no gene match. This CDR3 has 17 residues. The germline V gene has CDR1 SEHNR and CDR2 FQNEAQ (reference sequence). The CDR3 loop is CASSFRTGRSGANVLTF. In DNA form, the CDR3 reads TGTGCCAGCAGCTTCCGGACAGGACGCTCTGGGGCCAACGTCCTGACTTTC.

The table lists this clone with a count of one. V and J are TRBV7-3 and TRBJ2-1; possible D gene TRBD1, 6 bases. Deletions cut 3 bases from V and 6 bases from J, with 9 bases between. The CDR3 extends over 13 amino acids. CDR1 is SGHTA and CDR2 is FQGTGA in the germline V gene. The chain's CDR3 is CASSFTGFNEQFF. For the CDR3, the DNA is TGTGCCAGCAGCTTCACAGGGTTCAATGAGCAGTTCTTC.

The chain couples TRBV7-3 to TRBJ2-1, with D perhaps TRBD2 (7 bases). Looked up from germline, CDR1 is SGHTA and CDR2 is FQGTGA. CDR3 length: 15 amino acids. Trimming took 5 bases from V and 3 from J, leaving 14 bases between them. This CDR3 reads CASSRTGGGYNEQFF. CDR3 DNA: TGTGCCAGCAGCAGGACGGGGGGCGGCTACAATGAGCAGTTCTTC.

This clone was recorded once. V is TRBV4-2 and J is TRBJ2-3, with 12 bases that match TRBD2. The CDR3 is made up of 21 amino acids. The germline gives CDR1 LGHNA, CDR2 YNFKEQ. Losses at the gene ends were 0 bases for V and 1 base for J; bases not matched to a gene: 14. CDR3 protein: CASSQDPASGRAGAGTDTQYF. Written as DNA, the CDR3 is TGTGCCAGCAGCCAAGATCCGGCTAGCGGGAGGGCCGGCGCTGGCACAGATACGCAGTATTTT.

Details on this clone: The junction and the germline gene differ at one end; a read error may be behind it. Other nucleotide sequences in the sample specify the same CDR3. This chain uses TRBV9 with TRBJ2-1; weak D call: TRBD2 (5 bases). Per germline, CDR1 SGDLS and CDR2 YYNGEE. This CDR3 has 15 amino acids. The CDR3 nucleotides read TGCGCCAGCAGCGTAGGGAATGGTGGAGGACTTGAGCAGTTCTTC. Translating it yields CASSVGNGGGLEQFF.

CDR3 bases: TGTGCCAGCAGTTTATCGGGCAGGGGAGATAATTCACCCCTCCACTTT. As protein: CASSLSGRGDNSPLHF. This chain uses TRBV27 with TRBJ1-6; D possibly corresponds to TRBD1 (6 bases). The germline V gene has CDR1 MNHEY and CDR2 SMNVEV (reference sequence). V lost 0 bases to trimming and J lost 5 bases, with 11 bases between them. This CDR3 spans 16 amino acids.

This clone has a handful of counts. DNA for the CDR3: TGCGCCAGCAGCTCATTCCCGGGACAGGGGACCGGGGAGCTGTTTTTT. Translated: CASSSFPGQGTGELFF. V is TRBV5-1 and J is TRBJ2-2; 10 bases line up with TRBD1. The ends lost 3 bases at V and 5 bases at J; junction bases unmatched: 7. CDR3 length equals 16 residues. Germline V gene data show CDR1 as SGHRS and CDR2 as YFSETQ.

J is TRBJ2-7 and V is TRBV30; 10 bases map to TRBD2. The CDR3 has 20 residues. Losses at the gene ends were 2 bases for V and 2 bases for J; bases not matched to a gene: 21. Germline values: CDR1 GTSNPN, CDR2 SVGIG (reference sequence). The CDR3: CAWSPNRSRSGRAPTYEQYF. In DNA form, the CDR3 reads TGTGCCTGGAGTCCCAACCGGAGTAGGAGCGGGAGGGCTCCCACCTACGAGCAGTACTTC.

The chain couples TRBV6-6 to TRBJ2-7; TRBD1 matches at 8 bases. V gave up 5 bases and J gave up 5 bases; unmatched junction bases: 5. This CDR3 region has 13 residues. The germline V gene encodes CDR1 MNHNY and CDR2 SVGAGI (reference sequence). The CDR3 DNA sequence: TGTGCCAGCAGTCGACAGGGGAACCACGAGCAGTACTTC. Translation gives CASSRQGNHEQYF.

As DNA, the CDR3 is TGTGCCAGCAGCGCTAGCGGGAGCTATGAGACCCAGTACTTC. This translates into CASSASGSYETQYF. The chain uses TRBV5-4 and TRBJ2-5; 10 nucleotides line up with TRBD2. V lost 4 bases to trimming and J lost 5 bases; unmatched junction nucleotides: 5. The CDR3 totals 14 residues. Germline V gene data show CDR1 as SGHNT and CDR2 as YYREEE (reference sequence).

The CDR3 DNA reads as TGTGCCAGCAGCCCCGGAGGTAGCGGGAGAGGTAATGAGCAGTTCTTC. Translation: CASSPGGSGRGNEQFF. This sequence joins TRBV7-3 and TRBJ2-1; 9 nucleotides align to TRBD2. The V and J ends lost 5 bases and 7 bases, in that order; junction bases with no gene match: 12. The germline gives CDR1 SGHTA, CDR2 FQGTGA. The CDR3 contains 16 residues.